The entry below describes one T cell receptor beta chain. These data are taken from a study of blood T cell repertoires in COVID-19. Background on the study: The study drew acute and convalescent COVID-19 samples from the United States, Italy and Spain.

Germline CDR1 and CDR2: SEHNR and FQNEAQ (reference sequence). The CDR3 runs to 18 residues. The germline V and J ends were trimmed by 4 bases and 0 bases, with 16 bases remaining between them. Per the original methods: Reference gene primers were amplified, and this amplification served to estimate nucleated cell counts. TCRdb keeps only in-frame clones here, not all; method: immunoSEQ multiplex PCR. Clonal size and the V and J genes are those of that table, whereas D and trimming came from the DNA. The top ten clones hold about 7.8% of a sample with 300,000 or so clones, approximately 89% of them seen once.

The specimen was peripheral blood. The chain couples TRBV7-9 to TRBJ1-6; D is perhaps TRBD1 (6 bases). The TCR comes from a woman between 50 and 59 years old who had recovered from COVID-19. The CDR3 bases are TGTGCCAGCAGCTCCTACAGGGCTAGGAGCTCCTATAATTCACCCCTCCACTTT. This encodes CASSSYRARSSYNSPLHF.